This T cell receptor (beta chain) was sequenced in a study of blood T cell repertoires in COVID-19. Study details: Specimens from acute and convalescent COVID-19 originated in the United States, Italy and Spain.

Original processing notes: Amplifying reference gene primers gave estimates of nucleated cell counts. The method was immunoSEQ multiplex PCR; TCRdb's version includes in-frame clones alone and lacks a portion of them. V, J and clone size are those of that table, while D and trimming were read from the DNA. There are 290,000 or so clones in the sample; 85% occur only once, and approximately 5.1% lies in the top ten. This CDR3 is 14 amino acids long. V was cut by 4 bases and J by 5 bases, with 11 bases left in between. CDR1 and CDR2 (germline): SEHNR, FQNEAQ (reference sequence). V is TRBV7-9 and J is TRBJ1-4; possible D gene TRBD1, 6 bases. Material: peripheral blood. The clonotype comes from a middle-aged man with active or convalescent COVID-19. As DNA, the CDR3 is TGTGCCAGCAGCTCGACAGGTGTAAATGAAAAACTGTTTTTT. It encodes CASSSTGVNEKLFF.